The sample holds a few counts of the clone carrying this TCR beta chain. CDR1 and CDR2 from the germline V gene are SGHTA and FQGNSA. The CDR3 runs 15 residues. The J segment lost 5 bases and the V segment lost 5 bases, leaving 3 bases of the junction unmatched. The sample belongs to a study of blood T cell repertoires in COVID-19. The data were produced by immunoSEQ multiplex PCR, yet TCRdb's version contains in-frame clones alone and is incomplete. The sample gives more than 85,000 clones, 65% to 85% of which show up once; 20% to 30% is in the top ten. The sample comprised peripheral blood. The V and J genes are TRBV7-2 and TRBJ2-1; 13 nucleotides align to TRBD2. The clonotype was recovered from a man of 80 years or more with active or convalescent COVID-19. The CDR3 region is CASSAGLAGHNEQFF. In nucleotides, the CDR3 is TGTGCCAGCAGCGCGGGACTAGCGGGGCACAATGAGCAGTTCTTC.